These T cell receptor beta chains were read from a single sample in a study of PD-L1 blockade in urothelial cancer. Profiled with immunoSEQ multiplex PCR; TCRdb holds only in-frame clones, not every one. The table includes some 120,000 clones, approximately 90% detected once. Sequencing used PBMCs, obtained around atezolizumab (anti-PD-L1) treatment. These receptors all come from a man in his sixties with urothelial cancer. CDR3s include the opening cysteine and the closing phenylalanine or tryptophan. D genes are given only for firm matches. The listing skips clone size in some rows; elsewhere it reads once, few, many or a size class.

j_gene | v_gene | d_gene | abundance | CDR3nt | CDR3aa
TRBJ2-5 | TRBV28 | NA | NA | TGTGCCAGCAGCCCCGGAGAGACCCAGTACTTC | CASSPGETQYF
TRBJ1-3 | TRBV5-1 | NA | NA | TGCGCCAGCAGTGAACTGACGGAGTCTGGAAACACCATATATTTT | CASSELTESGNTIYF
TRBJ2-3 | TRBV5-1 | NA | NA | TGCGCCAGCAGCTTGGGTAGGGGCGCAGATACGCAGTATTTT | CASSLGRGADTQYF
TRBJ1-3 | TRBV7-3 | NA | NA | TGTGCCAGCAGCTCCCCGGGTTTCTCTGGAAACACCATATATTTT | CASSSPGFSGNTIYF
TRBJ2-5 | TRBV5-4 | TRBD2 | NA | TGTGCCAGCAGTCTACGAGCGGGAGCCCAAGAGACCCAGTACTTC | CASSLRAGAQETQYF
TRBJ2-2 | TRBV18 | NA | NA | TGTGCCAGCTCACCAATTGCGACAGCCAACACCGGGGAGCTGTTTTTT | CASSPIATANTGELFF
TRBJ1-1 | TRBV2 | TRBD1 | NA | TGTGCCAGCAGTGTCGGCTTGCAGGGGGAACGCTTT | CASSVGLQGERF
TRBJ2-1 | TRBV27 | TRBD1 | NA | TGTGCCAGCAGTCCAGGACAGGGGGCATACAATGAGCAGTTCTTC | CASSPGQGAYNEQFF
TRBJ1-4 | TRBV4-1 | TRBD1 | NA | TGCGCCAGCAGCCAAGATGGTCCGGGACAGGGGAATGAAAAACTGTTTTTT | CASSQDGPGQGNEKLFF
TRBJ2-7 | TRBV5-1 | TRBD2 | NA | TGCGCCAGCAGGGGCGCAGTAGCGGGAGGGGGGGAGCAGTACTTC | CASRGAVAGGGEQYF
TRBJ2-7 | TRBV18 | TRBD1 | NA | TGTGCCAGCTCACTGGAGACAGGGAAAAACGAGCAGTACTTC | CASSLETGKNEQYF
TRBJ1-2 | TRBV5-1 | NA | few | TGCGCCAGCAGCTTGGTTATCGGGGGAGAGGGCTACACCTTC | CASSLVIGGEGYTF
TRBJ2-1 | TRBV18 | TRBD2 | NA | TGTGCCAGCTCACCCTCCGGGACTGGTGGGAGGGCGCAGTTCTTC | CASSPSGTGGRAQFF
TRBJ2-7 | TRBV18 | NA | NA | TGTGCCAGCTCACCGAGGGATTCCTACGAGCAGTACTTC | CASSPRDSYEQYF
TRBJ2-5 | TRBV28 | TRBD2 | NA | TGTGCCAGCAGTTTAGGTAGCGGGGCCGGCGAGACCCAGTACTTC | CASSLGSGAGETQYF